This passage covers 4 T cell receptor beta chains from one sample sequenced in a study of control samples from healthy donors and cancer patients. Only in-frame clones appear in the TCRdb table, and some are missing; sequencing was by immunoSEQ multiplex PCR. The sample contains around 80,000 clones, around nine tenths of which appear only once. What was sequenced was blood. The receptor set was obtained from a man between 45 and 60 years old in good health.

The rearrangement joins TRBV2 to TRBJ1-1; 8 nucleotides align to TRBD1. Germline CDR1 is SNHLY and CDR2 is FYNNEI. V dropped 6 bases and J dropped 4; count of bases not matched to a gene: 7. The CDR3 is 14 amino acids. DNA for the CDR3: TGTGCCAGCAGCGTGGACAGGGTAGGCACTGAAGCTTTCTTT. It codes for CASSVDRVGTEAFF. Full variable domain (outside the CDR3, taken from reference TRBV2 and TRBJ1-1): EPEVTQTPSHQVTQMGQEVILRCVPISNHLYFYWYRQILGQKVEFLVSFYNNEISEKSEIFDDQFSVERPDGSNFTLKIRSTKLEDSAMYFCASSVDRVGTEAFFGQGTRLTVV.

This chain connects TRBV7-3 to TRBJ1-1, with TRBD1 matching 10 bases. Per the germline V gene, CDR1 is SGHTA and CDR2 is FQGTGA. The length of the CDR3 is 16 residues. The V segment lost 5 bases and the J segment 4 bases; nucleotides outside the gene matches: 10. CDR3 residues: CASSRRTGTGATEAFF. The CDR3 coding sequence is TGTGCCAGCAGCCGTCGCACCGGGACAGGGGCCACTGAAGCTTTCTTT.

The chain joins TRBV4-1 to TRBJ2-7; D is ambiguous. Trimming cost V 0 bases and J 1 base, with 10 bases left between them. Germline V CDR1 and CDR2: MGHRA, YSYEKL. CDR3 size: 15 residues. The DNA of the CDR3 is TGCGCCAGCAGCCAAGATAGGATGGGGTCCTACGAGCAGTACTTC. Amino acid sequence: CASSQDRMGSYEQYF.

The gene calls are TRBV11-3 and TRBJ1-1; D is uncertain. Germline V gene data show CDR1 as SGHNT and CDR2 as YENEEA. The V and J ends lost 1 base and 3 bases respectively, with 6 bases between them. The CDR3 covers 13 residues. The CDR3 DNA follows: TGTGCCAGCAGCTTAGTTTCGGACACTGAAGCTTTCTTT. Translated: CASSLVSDTEAFF.